This T cell receptor beta chain was captured in a study of T cell repertoires in cytomegalovirus infection. The overall study: Public signatures in TCR beta pointed to CMV infection and matching HLA type. Regarding the study as a whole: CMV-specific HLA-C-restricted TCR beta clonotypes dominated the ex vivo response.

This clonotype came up many times. Its specificity is not known. Each CDR3 protein is one row after TCRdb ran MiXCR on the reads. Of some 180,000 distinct CDR3 sequences listed, approximately 20% were seen once; the top ten hold around 2.7%. Germline CDR1 MNHEY, CDR2 SMNVEV (reference sequence). Unmatched junction bases numbered 8, after V lost 5 bases and J lost 0 bases. The CDR3 is 17 residues long. Sequencing input: PBMCs. The TCR originated in a human donor in good health (CMV status not recorded). Some clones in this sample may be carry-over from other donors' samples. This sequence joins TRBV27 and TRBJ2-7; 12 bases are a match to TRBD2. The CDR3 DNA reads as TGTGCCAGCAGTCGAAACCCGACTAGCGGGAGCTCCTACGAGCAGTACTTC. Protein product: CASSRNPTSGSSYEQYF.